These T cell receptor beta chains were read from a single sample in a study of shared clonotypes between healthy human individuals. Profiled with immunoSEQ multiplex PCR; TCRdb holds only in-frame clones, not every one. The table includes about 2 million clones, 90% to 95% detected once. The material sequenced was naive CD4+ T cells sorted from blood. Receptors originate from a man aged 18 to 35 in good health. Each CDR3 is given with its conserved first and last residue. A D gene is named only where the DNA matches it firmly.

>NA|TRBV18|TRBJ2-7
TGTGCCAGCTCACCAAGGCAGAGCTCCTACGAGCAGTACTTC
CASSPRQSSYEQYF
>NA|TRBV6-6|TRBJ1-6
TGTGCCAGCGGCGGCTCCTATAATTCACCCCTCCACTTT
CASGGSYNSPLHF
>NA|TRBV5-1|TRBJ2-3
TGCGCCAGCAGCTTGAGGGGTATGGGTGATACGCAGTATTTT
CASSLRGMGDTQYF
>TRBD2|TRBV10-3|TRBJ2-5
TGTGCCACCTCCGGGGGGGACGAGACCCAGTACTTC
CATSGGDETQYF
>NA|TRBV19|TRBJ1-6
TGTGCCAGTAGTATTACGGATGGATCCAATTCACCCCTCCACTTT
CASSITDGSNSPLHF
>NA|TRBV30|TRBJ1-6
TGTGCCTGGTCCCCCTCGTCGGACTTAAGGTCACCCCTCCACTTT
CAWSPSSDLRSPLHF
>NA|TRBV10-3|TRBJ1-5
TGTGCCATCAGTACAGGGCTAGGGCCCCAGCATTTT
CAISTGLGPQHF
>NA|TRBV4-1|TRBJ1-5
TGCGCCAGCAGCCAAGTGGGTAGCAATCAGCCCCAGCATTTT
CASSQVGSNQPQHF
>NA|TRBV28|TRBJ1-1
TGTGCCAGCAGTTTAGGTACCACCCGCACTGAAGCTTTCTTT
CASSLGTTRTEAFF
>NA|TRBV5-1|TRBJ2-7
TGCGCCAGCAGCTTGGTTCTCGGGGCAGGGTACGAGCAGTACTTC
CASSLVLGAGYEQYF
>NA|TRBV5-1|TRBJ1-1
TGCGCCAGCAGCCCACCGGGAACCCTGGGCACTGAAGCTTTCTTT
CASSPPGTLGTEAFF
>NA|TRBV14|TRBJ1-1
TGTGCCAGCAGCCAAGGACAGGAGGACACTGAAGCTTTCTTT
CASSQGQEDTEAFF
>NA|TRBV2|TRBJ2-1
TGTGCCACCGGTCTAGGTTATGAGCAGTTCTTC
CATGLGYEQFF
>TRBD1|TRBV9|TRBJ1-2
TGTGCCAGCAGCGTGGGACAGGGGGCAAATCTAGACTATGGCTACACCTTC
CASSVGQGANLDYGYTF
>TRBD1|TRBV6-5|TRBJ2-7
TGTGCCAGCAGTGGACAGGGGGCATCATACGAGCAGTACTTC
CASSGQGASYEQYF
>NA|TRBV19|TRBJ1-5
TGTGCCAGTAGTGGGGGGACGAAGGATGGGAATCAGCCCCAGCATTTT
CASSGGTKDGNQPQHF
>NA|TRBV19|TRBJ1-5
TGTGCCAGTACCTCGGACGGATATGATCAGCCCCAGCATTTT
CASTSDGYDQPQHF
>NA|TRBV6-1|TRBJ2-7
TGTGCCAGCAGTGAACGGCAGGGTTCGGGTGAGCAGTACTTC
CASSERQGSGEQYF
>TRBD1|TRBV6-1|TRBJ2-2
TGTGCCAGCAGTGGACAGGGGCTGAGCACCGGGGAGCTGTTTTTT
CASSGQGLSTGELFF
>NA|TRBV10-3|TRBJ2-1
TGTGCCATCAGTGAGTCCCCAGCCAGCGCCTCGGGTGAGCAGTTCTTC
CAISESPASASGEQFF